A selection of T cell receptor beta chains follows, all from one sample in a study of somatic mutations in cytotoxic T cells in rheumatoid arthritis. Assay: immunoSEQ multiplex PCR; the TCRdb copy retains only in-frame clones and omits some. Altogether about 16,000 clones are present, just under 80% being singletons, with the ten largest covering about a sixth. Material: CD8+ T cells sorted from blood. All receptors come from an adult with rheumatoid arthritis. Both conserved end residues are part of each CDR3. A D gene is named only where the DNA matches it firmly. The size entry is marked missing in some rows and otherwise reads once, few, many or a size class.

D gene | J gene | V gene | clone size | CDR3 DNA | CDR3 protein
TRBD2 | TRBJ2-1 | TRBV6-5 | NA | TGTGCCAGCAGTTACCGACCTAGCGGGGGCTACAATGAGCAGTTCTTC | CASSYRPSGGYNEQFF
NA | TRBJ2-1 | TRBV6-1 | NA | TGTGCCAGCAGTGCCACGGGGTTATACAATGAGCAGTTCTTC | CASSATGLYNEQFF
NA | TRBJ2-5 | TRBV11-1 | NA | TGTGCCAGCAGCTCTGGACTACCTCAAGAGACCCAGTACTTC | CASSSGLPQETQYF
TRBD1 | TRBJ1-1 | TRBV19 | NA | TGTGCCAGTAGTATTAACAGGGGGCTAACTGAAGCTTTCTTT | CASSINRGLTEAFF
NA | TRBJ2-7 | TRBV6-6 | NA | TGTGCCAGCAGTACGGACTGGAGCTCCTACGAGCAGTACTTC | CASSTDWSSYEQYF
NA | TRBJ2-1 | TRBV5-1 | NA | TGCGCCAGCAGCCCCTTGGGGGATGACCTATCCTCCTACAATGAGCAGTTCTTC | CASSPLGDDLSSYNEQFF
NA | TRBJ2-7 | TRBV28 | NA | TGTGCCAGCAGCTCCAAACGACAGTCGCCCTACGAGCAGTACTTC | CASSSKRQSPYEQYF
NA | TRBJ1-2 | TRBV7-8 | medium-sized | TGTGCCAGCAGCTTCGGGTCTGGCTACACCTTC | CASSFGSGYTF
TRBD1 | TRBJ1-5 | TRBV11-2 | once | TGTGCCAGCAGCCATGACAGGGCGCTTGATCAGCCCCAGCATTTT | CASSHDRALDQPQHF
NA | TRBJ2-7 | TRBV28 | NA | TGTGCCAGCAGTTTTGGCAGGGGACCCTACGAGCAGTACTTC | CASSFGRGPYEQYF
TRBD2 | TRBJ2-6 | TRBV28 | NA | TGTGCCAGCCCGGAGGGGACTAGCGGGGAGGCTGGGGCCAACGTCCTGACTTTC | CASPEGTSGEAGANVLTF